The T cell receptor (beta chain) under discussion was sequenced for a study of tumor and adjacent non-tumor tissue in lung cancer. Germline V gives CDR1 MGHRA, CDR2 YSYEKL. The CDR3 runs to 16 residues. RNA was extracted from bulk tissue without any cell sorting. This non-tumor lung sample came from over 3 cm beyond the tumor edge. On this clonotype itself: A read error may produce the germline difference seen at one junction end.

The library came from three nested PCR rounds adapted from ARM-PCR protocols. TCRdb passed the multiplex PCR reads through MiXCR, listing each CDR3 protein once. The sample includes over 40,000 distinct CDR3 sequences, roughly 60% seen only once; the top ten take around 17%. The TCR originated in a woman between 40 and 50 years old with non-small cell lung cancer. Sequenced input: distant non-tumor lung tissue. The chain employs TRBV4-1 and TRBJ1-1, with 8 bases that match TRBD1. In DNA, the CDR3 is TGCACCAGCAGTCGCGGACAGGGCCACTTGAACACTGAAGCTTTCTTT. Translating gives CTSSRGQGHLNTEAFF.